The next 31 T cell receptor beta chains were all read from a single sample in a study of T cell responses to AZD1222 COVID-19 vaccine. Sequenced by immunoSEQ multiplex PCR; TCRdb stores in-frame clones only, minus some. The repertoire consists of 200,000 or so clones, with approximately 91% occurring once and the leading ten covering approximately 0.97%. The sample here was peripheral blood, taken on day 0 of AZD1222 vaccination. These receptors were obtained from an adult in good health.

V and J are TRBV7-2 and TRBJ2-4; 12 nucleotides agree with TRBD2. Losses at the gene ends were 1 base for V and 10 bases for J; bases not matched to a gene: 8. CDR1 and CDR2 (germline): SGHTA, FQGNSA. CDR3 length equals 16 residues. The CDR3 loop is CASSLGLAGANGIQYF. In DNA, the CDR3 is TGTGCCAGCAGCTTAGGACTAGCGGGGGCCAACGGGATTCAGTACTTC.

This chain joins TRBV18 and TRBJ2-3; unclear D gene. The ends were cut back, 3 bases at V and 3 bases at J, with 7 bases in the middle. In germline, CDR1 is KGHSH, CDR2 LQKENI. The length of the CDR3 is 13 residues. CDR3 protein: CASSPSITDTQYF. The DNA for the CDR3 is TGTGCCAGCTCACCTTCAATAACAGATACGCAGTATTTT.

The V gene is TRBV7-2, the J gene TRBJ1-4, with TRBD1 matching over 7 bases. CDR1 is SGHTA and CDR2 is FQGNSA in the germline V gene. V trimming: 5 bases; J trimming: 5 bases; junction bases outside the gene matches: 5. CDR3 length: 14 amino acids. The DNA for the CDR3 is TGTGCCAGCAGCGCGGGACAGTACAATGAAAAACTGTTTTTT. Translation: CASSAGQYNEKLFF.

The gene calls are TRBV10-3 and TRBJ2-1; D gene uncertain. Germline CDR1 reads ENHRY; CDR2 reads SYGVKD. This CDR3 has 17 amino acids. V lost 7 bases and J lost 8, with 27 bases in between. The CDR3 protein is CAINGLCFRPPPDEQFF. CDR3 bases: TGTGCCATCAATGGGTTATGTTTTCGTCCTCCCCCGGATGAGCAGTTCTTC.

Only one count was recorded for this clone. The CDR3 DNA sequence: TGTGCCACCAGCACCGGTCGTCGACAGGGCCCAGATACGCAGTATTTT. Its translation is CATSTGRRQGPDTQYF. The chain carries TRBV15 and TRBJ2-3; TRBD1 matches at 7 bases. The CDR3 is made up of 16 amino acids. Germline V lookup: CDR1 LNHNV, CDR2 YYDKDF (reference sequence). V lost 4 bases to trimming and J lost 4 bases; unmatched junction nucleotides: 11.

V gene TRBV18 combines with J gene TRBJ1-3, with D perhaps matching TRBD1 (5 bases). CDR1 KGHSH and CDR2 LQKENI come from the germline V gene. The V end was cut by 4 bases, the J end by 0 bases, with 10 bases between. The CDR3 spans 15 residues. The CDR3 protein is CASSLSGSSGNTIYF. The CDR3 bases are TGTGCCAGCTCACTCTCAGGGAGCTCTGGAAACACCATATATTTT. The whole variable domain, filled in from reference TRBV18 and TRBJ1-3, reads NAGVMQNPRHLVRRRGQEARLRCSPMKGHSHVYWYRQLPEEGLKFMVYLQKENIIDESGMPKERFSAEFPKEGPSILRIQQVVRGDSAAYFCASSLSGSSGNTIYFGEGSWLTVV.

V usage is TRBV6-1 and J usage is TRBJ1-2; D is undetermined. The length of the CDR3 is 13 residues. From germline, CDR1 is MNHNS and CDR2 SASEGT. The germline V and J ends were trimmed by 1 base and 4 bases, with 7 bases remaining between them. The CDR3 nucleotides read TGTGCCAGCAGTGAAGTGACCCGCTATGGCTACACCTTC. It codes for CASSEVTRYGYTF.

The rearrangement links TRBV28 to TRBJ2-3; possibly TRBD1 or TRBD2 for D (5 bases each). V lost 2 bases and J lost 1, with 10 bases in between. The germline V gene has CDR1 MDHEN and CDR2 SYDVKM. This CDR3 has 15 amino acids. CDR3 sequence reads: CASSLIGAGTDTQYF. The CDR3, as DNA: TGTGCCAGCAGTTTAATCGGGGCTGGCACAGATACGCAGTATTTT.

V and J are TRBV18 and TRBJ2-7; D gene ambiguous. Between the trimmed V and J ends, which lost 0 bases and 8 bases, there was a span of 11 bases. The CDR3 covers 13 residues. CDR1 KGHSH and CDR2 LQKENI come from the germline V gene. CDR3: CASSPPSADKQYF. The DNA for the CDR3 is TGTGCCAGCTCACCACCGTCAGCTGACAAGCAGTACTTC.

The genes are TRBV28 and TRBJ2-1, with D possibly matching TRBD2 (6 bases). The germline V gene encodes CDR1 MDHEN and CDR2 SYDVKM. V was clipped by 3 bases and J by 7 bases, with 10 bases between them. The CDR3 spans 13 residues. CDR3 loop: CASSLVGRNEQFF. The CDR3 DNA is TGTGCCAGCAGTTTGGTGGGGAGGAATGAGCAGTTCTTC.

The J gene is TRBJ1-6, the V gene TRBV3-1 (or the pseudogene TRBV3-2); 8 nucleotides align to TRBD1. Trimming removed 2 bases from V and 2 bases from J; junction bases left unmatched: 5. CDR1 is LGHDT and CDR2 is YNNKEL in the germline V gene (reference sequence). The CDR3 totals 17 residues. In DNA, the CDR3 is TGTGCCAGCAGCCAAATTACAGGGGGAGCCTATAATTCACCCCTCCACTTT. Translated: CASSQITGGAYNSPLHF.

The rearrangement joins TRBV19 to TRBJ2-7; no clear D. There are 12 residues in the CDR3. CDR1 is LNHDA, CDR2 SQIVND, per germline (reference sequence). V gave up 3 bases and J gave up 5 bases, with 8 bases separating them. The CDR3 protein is CASSIDGHEQYF. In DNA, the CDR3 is TGTGCCAGTAGTATCGACGGCCACGAGCAGTACTTC.

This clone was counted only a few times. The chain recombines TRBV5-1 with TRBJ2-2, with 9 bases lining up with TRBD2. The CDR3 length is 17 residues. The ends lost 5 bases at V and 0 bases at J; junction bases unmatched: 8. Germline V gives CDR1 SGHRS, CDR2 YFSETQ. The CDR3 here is CASSFSGGATNTGELFF. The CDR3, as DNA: TGCGCCAGCAGTTTTAGCGGGGGTGCTACGAACACCGGGGAGCTGTTTTTT. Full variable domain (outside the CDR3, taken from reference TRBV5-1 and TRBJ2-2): KAGVTQTPRYLIKTRGQQVTLSCSPISGHRSVSWYQQTPGQGLQFLFEYFSETQRNKGNFPGRFSGRQFSNSRSEMNVSTLELGDSALYLCASSFSGGATNTGELFFGEGSRLTVL.

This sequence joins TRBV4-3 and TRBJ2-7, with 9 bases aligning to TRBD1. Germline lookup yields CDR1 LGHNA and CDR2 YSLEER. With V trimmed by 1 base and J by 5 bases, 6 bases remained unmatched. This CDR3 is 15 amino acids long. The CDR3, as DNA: TGCGCCAGCAGCCAAGCCTGGGACAGGGAACACGAGCAGTACTTC. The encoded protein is CASSQAWDREHEQYF.

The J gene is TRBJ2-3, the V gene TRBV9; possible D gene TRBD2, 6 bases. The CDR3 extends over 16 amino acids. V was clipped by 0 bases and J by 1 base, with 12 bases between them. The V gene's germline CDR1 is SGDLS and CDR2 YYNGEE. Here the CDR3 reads CASSVEVAAGTDTQYF. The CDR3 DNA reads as TGTGCCAGCAGCGTAGAGGTAGCGGCCGGCACAGATACGCAGTATTTT. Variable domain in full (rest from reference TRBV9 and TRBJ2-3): DSGVTQTPKHLITATGQRVTLRCSPRSGDLSVYWYQQSLDQGLQFLIQYYNGEERAKGNILERFSAQQFPDLHSELNLSSLELGDSALYFCASSVEVAAGTDTQYFGPGTRLTVL.

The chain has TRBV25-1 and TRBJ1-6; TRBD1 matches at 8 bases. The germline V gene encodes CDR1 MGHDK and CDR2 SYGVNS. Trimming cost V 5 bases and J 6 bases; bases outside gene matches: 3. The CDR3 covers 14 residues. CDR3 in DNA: TGTGCCAGCAGTCAGGGACAGGTTAATTCACCCCTCCACTTT. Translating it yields CASSQGQVNSPLHF.

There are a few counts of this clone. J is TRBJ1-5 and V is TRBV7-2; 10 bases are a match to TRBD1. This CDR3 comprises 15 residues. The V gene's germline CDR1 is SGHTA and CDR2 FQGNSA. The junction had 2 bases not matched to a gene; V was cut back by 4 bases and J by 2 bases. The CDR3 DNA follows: TGTGCCAGCAGCTGGGACAGGGGTGGCAATCAGCCCCAGCATTTT. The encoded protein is CASSWDRGGNQPQHF.

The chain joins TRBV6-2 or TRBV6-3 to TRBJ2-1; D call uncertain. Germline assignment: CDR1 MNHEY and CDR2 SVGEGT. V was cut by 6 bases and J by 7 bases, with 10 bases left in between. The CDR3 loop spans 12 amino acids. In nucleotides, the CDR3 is TGTGCCAGCAGCGGTGCGGTGAATGAGCAGTTCTTC. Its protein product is CASSGAVNEQFF.

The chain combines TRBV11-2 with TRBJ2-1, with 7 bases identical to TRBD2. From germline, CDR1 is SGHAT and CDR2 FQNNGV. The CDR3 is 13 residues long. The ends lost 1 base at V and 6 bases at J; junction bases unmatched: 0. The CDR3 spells CASSLGLANEQFF. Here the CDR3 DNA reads TGTGCCAGCAGCTTAGGACTAGCCAATGAGCAGTTCTTC.

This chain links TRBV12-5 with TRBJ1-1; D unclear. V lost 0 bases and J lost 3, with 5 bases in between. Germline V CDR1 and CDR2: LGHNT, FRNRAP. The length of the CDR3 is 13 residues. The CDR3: CASGLVYDTEAFF. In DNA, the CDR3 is TGTGCTAGTGGTTTGGTATACGACACTGAAGCTTTCTTT. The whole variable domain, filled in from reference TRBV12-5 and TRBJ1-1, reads DARVTQTPRHKVTEMGQEVTMRCQPILGHNTVFWYRQTMMQGLELLAYFRNRAPLDDSGMPKDRFSAEMPDATLATLKIQPSEPRDSAVYFCASGLVYDTEAFFGQGTRLTVV.

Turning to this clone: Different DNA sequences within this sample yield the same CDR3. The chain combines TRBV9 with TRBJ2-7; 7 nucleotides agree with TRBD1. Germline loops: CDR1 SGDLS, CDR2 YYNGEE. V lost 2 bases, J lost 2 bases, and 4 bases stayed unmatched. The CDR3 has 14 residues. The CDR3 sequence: CASSVGTDPYEQYF. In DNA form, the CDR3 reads TGTGCCAGCAGCGTTGGGACAGACCCCTACGAGCAGTACTTC.

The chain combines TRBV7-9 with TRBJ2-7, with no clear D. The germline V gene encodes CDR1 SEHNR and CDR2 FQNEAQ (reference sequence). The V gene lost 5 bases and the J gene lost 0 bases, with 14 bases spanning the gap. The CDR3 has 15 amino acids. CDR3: CASSPIMRTSYEQYF. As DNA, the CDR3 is TGTGCCAGCAGCCCCATTATGCGGACCTCCTACGAGCAGTACTTC.

The CDR3 sequence is CASSYRSGANVLTF. CDR3 DNA sequence: TGTGCCAGCTCGTACCGATCTGGGGCCAACGTCCTGACTTTC. The rearrangement joins TRBV18 to TRBJ2-6; D remains ambiguous. The CDR3 has 14 residues. Deletions cut 6 bases from V and 1 base from J, with 7 bases between. CDR1 and CDR2 (germline): KGHSH, LQKENI.

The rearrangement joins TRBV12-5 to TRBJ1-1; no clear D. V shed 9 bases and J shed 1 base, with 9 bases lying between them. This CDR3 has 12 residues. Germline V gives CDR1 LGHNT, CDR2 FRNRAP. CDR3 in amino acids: CASGWGNTEAFF. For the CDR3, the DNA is TGTGCTAGCGGCTGGGGGAACACTGAAGCTTTCTTT.

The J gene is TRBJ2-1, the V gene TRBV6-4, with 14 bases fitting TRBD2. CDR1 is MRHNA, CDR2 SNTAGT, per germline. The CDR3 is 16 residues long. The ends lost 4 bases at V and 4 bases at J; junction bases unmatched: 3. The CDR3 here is CASSVGLAGGYNEQFF. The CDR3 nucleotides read TGTGCCAGCAGTGTCGGACTAGCGGGGGGATACAATGAGCAGTTCTTC.

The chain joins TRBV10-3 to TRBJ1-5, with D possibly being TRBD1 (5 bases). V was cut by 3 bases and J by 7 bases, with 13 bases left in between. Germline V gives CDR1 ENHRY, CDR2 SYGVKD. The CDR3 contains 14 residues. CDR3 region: CAISDSQGGQPQHF. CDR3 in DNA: TGTGCCATCAGTGATAGCCAGGGAGGACAGCCCCAGCATTTT.

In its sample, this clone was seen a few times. This chain's CDR3 is CASSYSALFGGVSGDTEAFF. CDR3 DNA sequence: TGTGCCAGCAGTTACTCCGCGTTATTTGGGGGCGTATCAGGGGACACTGAAGCTTTCTTT. The J gene is TRBJ1-1, the V gene TRBV6-2 or TRBV6-3, with D perhaps matching TRBD1 (6 bases). The germline V gene encodes CDR1 MNHEY and CDR2 SVGEGT. The CDR3 contains 20 residues. The V and J ends lost 0 bases and 3 bases respectively, with 26 bases between them.

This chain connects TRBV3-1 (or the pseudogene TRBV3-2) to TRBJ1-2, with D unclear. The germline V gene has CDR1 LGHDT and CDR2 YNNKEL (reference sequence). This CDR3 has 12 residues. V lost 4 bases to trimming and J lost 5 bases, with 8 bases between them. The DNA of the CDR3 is TGTGCCAGCAGCCGTTGGGGTTATGGCTACACCTTC. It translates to CASSRWGYGYTF.

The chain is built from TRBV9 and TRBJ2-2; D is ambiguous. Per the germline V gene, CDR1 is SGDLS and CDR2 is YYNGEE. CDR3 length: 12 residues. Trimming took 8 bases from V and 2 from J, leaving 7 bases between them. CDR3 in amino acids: CASTRNTGELFF. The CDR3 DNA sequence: TGTGCCAGTACCAGAAACACCGGGGAGCTGTTTTTT.

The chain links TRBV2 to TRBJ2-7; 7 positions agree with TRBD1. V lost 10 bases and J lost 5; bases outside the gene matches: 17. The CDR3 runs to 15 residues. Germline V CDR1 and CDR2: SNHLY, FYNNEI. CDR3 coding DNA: TGTGCCATCACCCGTTGGGACAGCCCTTTCGACGAGCAGTACTTC. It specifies CAITRWDSPFDEQYF.

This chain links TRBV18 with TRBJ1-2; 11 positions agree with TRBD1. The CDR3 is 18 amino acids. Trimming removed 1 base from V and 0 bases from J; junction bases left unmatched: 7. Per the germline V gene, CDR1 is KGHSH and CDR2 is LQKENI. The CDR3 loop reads CASSPLGTGGVTNYGYTF. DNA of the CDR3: TGTGCCAGCTCACCACTGGGGACAGGGGGAGTGACTAACTATGGCTACACCTTC.